This T cell receptor (beta chain) originates from a study of blood T cell repertoires in COVID-19. Study details: Italy, Spain and the United States were the sources of the convalescent and acute COVID-19 samples.

Clones were read by immunoSEQ multiplex PCR, and TCRdb kept only the in-frame ones, dropping some. The data contain a few hundred thousand clones, approximately 90% of them singletons. V was trimmed by 0 bases and J by 7 bases, leaving 18 bases between them. Germline V gene lookup returns CDR1 MNHEY and CDR2 SVGAGI. CDR3 length: 16 amino acids. The receptor was derived from a woman between 45 and 65 years old with COVID-19, enrolled during active disease. This chain uses TRBV6-5 with TRBJ1-2; D is perhaps TRBD1 (5 bases). The specimen was peripheral blood. The CDR3 here is CASSYSSGRAAGGYTF. The CDR3 DNA sequence: TGTGCCAGCAGTTACTCTAGCGGCAGGGCTGCAGGTGGCTACACCTTC.